What follows are 2 T cell receptor beta chains derived from one specimen sequenced in a study of cytomegalovirus exposure and HLA in healthy donors (dated by TCRdb to 2015 to 2018). Library method: the immunoSEQ multiplex PCR assay. For the multiplex PCR, a mixture combining 60 forward primers for TCR Vbeta segments and 13 reverse primers for TCR Jbeta segments was used. TCRdb holds this immuneACCESS table with in-frame rearrangements only. Some clones are missing; in checked studies, unresolved V genes explain under half, and the rest has no known cause. This sample is represented by about 130,000 clones; about 74% of them were singletons. The leading ten clones occupy almost 6% of the sample. The sequenced sample consisted of PBMCs. The source is a woman between 50 and 59 years old in good health and CMV-seropositive.

This clone was seen a handful of times. The chain uses TRBV4-1 and TRBJ1-2; 9 bases are a match to TRBD1. This CDR3 region has 20 residues. Germline V CDR1 and CDR2: MGHRA, YSYEKL. The trim removed 1 base at V and 2 bases at J, leaving 17 bases unmatched. This chain's CDR3 is CASSQATLRDRAGKNYGYTF. CDR3 DNA: TGCGCCAGCAGCCAAGCGACTCTCCGGGACAGGGCCGGAAAAAACTATGGCTACACCTTC.

This chain links TRBV4-1 with TRBJ2-5; the match to TRBD2 covers 8 bases. J gave up 7 bases and V 1 base, and 8 bases lay outside the gene matches. The V gene's germline CDR1 is MGHRA and CDR2 YSYEKL. The CDR3 is made up of 15 amino acids. The CDR3 protein is CASSQGGGGTVTQYF. In nucleotides, the CDR3 is TGCGCCAGCAGCCAAGGGGGCGGGGGGACGGTGACCCAGTACTTC.